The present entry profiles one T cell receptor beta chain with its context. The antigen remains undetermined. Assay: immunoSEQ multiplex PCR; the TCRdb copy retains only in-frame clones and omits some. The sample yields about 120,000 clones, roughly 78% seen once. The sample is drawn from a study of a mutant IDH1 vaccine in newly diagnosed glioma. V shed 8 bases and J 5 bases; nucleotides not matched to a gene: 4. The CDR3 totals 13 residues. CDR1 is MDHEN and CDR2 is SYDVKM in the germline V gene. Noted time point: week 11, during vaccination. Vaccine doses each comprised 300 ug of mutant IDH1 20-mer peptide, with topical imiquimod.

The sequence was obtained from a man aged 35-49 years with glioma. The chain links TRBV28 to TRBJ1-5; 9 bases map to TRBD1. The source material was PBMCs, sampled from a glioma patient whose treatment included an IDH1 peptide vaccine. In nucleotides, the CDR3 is TGTGCCAGCGAGGGACAGGGCTATCAGCCCCAGCATTTT. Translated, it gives CASEGQGYQPQHF.